A single sample is the source of the 3 T cell receptor beta chains below, sequenced in a study of Ad26.COV2.S vaccination and SARS-CoV-2 variants. Treatment in this sample: some 19 received Ad26.COV2.S at low or high dose, single or two shots; about 5 received placebo; per-sample allocation not given. Specimens were obtained on day 63 following the first vaccine or placebo injection. TCRdb's copy holds only in-frame clones and misses some; the assay was immunoSEQ multiplex PCR. The sample holds roughly 420,000 clones, roughly 89% seen once. Sequenced here: peripheral blood, sampled in a trial of Ad26.COV2.S vaccine versus placebo. The source is a person aged 18-65 years who received the Ad26.COV2.S COVID-19 vaccine or a placebo.

The chain carries TRBV6-1 and TRBJ1-5; 9 nucleotides line up with TRBD1. Germline loops: CDR1 MNHNS, CDR2 SASEGT. The CDR3 is made up of 17 amino acids. J gave up 0 bases and V 4 bases, and 7 bases lay outside the gene matches. CDR3 nucleotide sequence: TGTGCCAGCAGTGGGGACAGGGTCCAGGTTAGCAATCAGCCCCAGCATTTT. Amino acids: CASSGDRVQVSNQPQHF.

The chain carries TRBV27 and TRBJ2-6; unclear D gene. Trimming took 4 bases from V and 2 from J, leaving 9 bases between them. CDR1 MNHEY and CDR2 SMNVEV come from the germline V gene (reference sequence). CDR3 size: 15 residues. The CDR3 DNA follows: TGTGCCAGCAGTTCCCCGACCCCTGGGGCCAACGTCCTGACTTTC. Amino acids: CASSSPTPGANVLTF.

The V gene is TRBV9, the J gene TRBJ2-3, with 11 positions matching TRBD2. V was pared by 0 bases and J by 1 base, with 10 bases of the junction left unmatched. CDR1 is SGDLS, CDR2 YYNGEE, per germline. The CDR3 has 19 amino acids. CDR3 bases: TGTGCCAGCAGCGTAGCGGTTAGCGGGGGGGGTGGTGGCACAGATACGCAGTATTTT. It is translated as CASSVAVSGGGGGTDTQYF.